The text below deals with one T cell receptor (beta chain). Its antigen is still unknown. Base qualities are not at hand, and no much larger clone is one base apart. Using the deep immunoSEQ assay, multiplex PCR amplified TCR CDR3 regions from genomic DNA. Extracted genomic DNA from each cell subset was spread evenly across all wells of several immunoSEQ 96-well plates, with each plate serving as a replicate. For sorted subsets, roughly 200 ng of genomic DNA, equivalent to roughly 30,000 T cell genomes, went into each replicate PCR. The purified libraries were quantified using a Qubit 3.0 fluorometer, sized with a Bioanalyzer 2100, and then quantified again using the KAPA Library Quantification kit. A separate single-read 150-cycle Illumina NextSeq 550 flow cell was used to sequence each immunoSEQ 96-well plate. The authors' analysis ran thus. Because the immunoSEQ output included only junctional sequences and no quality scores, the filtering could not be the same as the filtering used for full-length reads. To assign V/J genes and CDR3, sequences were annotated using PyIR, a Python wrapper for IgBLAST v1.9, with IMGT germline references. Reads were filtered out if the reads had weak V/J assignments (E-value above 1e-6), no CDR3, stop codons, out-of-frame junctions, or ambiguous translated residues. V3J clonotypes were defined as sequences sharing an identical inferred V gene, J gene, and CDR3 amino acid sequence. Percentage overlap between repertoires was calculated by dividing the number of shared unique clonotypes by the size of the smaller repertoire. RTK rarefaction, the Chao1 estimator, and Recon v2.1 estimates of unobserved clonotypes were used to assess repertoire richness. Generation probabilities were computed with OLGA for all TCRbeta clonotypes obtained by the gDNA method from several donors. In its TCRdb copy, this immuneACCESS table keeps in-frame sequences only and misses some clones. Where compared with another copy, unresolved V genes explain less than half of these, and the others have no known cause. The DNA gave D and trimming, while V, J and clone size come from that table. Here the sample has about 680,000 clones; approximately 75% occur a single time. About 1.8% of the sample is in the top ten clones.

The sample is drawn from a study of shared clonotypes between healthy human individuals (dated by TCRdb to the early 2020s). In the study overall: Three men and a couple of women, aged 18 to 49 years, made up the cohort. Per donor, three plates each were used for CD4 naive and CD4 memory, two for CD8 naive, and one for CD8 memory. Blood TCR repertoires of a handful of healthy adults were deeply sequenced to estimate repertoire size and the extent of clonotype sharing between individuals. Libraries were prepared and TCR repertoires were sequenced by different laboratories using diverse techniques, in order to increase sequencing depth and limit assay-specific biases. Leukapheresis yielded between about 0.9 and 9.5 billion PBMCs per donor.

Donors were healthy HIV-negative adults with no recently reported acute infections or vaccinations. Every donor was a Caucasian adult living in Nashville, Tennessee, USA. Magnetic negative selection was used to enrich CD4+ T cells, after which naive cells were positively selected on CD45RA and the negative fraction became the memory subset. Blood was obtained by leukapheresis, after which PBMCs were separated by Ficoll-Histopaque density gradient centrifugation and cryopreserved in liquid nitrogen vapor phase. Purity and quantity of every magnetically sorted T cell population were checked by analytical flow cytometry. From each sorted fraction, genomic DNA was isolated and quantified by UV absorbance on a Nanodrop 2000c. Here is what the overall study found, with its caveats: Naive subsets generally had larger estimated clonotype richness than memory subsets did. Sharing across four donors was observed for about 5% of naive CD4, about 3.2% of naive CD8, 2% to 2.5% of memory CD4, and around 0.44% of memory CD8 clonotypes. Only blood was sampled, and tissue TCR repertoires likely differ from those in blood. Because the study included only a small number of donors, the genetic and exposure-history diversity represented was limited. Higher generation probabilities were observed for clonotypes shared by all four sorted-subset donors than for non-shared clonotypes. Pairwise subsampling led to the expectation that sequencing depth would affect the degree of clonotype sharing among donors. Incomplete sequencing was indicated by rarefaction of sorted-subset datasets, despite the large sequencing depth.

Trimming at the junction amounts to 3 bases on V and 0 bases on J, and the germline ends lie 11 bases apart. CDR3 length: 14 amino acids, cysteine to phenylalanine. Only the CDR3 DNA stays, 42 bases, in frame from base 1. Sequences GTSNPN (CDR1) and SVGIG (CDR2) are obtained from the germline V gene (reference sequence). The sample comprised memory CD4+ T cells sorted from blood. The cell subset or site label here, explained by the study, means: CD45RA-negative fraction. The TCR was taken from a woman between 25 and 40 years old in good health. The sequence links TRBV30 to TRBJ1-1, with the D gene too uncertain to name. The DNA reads TGTGCCTGGAGGGTAGAACAGTTGAACACTGAAGCTTTCTTT. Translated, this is CAWRVEQLNTEAFF.